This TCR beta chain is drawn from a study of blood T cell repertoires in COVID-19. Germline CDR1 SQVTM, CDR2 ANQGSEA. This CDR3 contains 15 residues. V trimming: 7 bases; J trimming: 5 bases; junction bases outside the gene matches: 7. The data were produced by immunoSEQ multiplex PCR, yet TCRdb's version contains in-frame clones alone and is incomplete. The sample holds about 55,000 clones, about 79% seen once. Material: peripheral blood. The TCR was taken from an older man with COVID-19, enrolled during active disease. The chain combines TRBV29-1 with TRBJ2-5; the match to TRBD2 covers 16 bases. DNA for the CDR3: TGCAGCGCCGGGACTAGCGGGAGGGTACGGGAGACCCAGTACTTC. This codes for CSAGTSGRVRETQYF.